Reported below is one T cell receptor (beta chain). This record comes from a study of technical replicates of blood from a handful of donors. Sequencing was performed with immunoSEQ multiplex PCR; in TCRdb, only in-frame clones are kept and a portion is missing. The sample consists of over 75,000 clones, 95% to 98% of them appearing once. This CDR3 has 13 residues. Germline CDR1 reads MNHEY; CDR2 reads SMNVEV (reference sequence). Trimming shortened V by 1 base and J by 8 bases, and 11 bases separated the two germline ends. This receptor was taken from a human donor in good health. The V call is TRBV27, the J call TRBJ1-2; TRBD1 is a possible D gene (5 bases). Source material: T cells isolated from PBMCs. The DNA for the CDR3 is TGTGCCAGCAGTTTATGGGGGGGTCAAGGCTACACCTTC. Protein: CASSLWGGQGYTF.